This entry features one TCR beta chain sequence. Antigen unknown. The data were taken from a study of radiotherapy plus CTLA-4 blockade in lung cancer. Across the whole study: Among patients, over 15% showed objective responses, and approximately 31% had disease control.

The repertoire was sequenced with immunoSEQ multiplex PCR; TCRdb's copy has only in-frame clones and lacks some. The table lists 70,000 to 90,000 clones, roughly 79% of them singletons, with roughly 20% in the top ten. Study-level results: Reportedly, early blood T cell clone dynamics best predicted response, with interferon-beta.

The germline CDR1 and CDR2 sequences are KGHSH and LQKENI. The CDR3 has 12 amino acids. The material was peripheral blood, obtained from a patient treated with radiotherapy plus ipilimumab. This chain uses TRBV18 with TRBJ2-5; D is perhaps TRBD2 (6 bases). The better agreement between TRBJ2-7 and the DNA end casts doubt on the J call. The sequence derives from a human donor with non-small cell lung cancer whose response to radiotherapy plus ipilimumab could not be evaluated. Some clones in this sample may be carry-over from other donors' samples. The CDR3 reads CASSQTRGEQYF. The CDR3 DNA is TGTGCCAGCTCTCAGACTAGAGGCGAGCAGTACTTC.